This TCR beta chain was captured by sequencing in a study of OX40 agonist ivuxolimab in advanced cancers. About the research overall: Patients were approximately 80% male with ages roughly 23 to 85, mean about 65. Partial responses were achieved by three patients, of whom one had hepatocellular carcinoma and two had cutaneous melanoma. Overall study results and limits: Clonal expansion was seen in CD4+ and CD8+ blood T cells by week 6 at 0.1 to 3.0 mg/kg.

The germline CDR1 and CDR2 sequences are SGHTA and FQGNSA. Trimming removed 3 bases from V and 2 bases from J, with 3 bases in between. There are 12 residues in the CDR3. The protocol was immunoSEQ multiplex PCR, while the TCRdb copy is restricted to in-frame clones and leaves out a portion. Of over 75,000 clones listed, 90% to 95% are singletons. Comment on this clone: Its antigen is not identified.

No patient had autoimmune disease or received systemic immunosuppression. The genes are TRBV7-2 and TRBJ2-3; D unclear. The sequence was obtained from an adult with an advanced solid tumor such as melanoma, head and neck, liver or kidney cancer. The material was CD4+ or CD8+ T cells sorted from blood, obtained in a trial of the OX40 agonist ivuxolimab. Here the CDR3 reads CASSFFTDTQYF. The CDR3 DNA sequence: TGTGCCAGCAGCTTCTTCACAGATACGCAGTATTTT.